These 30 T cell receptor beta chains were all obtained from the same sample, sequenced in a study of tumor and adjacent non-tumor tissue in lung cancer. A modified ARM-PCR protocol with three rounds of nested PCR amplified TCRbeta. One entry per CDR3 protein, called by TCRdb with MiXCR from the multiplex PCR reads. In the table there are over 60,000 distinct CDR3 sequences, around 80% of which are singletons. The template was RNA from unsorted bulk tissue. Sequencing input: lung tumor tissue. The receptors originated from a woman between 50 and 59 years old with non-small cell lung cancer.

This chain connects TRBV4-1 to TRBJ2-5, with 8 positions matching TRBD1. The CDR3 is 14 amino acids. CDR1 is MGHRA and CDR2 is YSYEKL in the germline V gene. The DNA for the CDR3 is TGCACAAGCAACCAAATTGGACAGGGAGAGACCCAGTACTTC. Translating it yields CTSNQIGQGETQYF.

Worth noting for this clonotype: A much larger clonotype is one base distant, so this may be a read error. The DNA for the CDR3 is TGCGCCAGCAGCCTCCTCAACCGGGACAGGGGTAATTCACTCCTCCACTTT. It is translated as CASSLLNRDRGNSLLHF. V usage is TRBV10-2 and J usage is TRBJ1-6; 10 positions match TRBD1. The CDR3 length is 17 residues. CDR1 and CDR2 from the germline V gene are WSHSY and SAAADI.

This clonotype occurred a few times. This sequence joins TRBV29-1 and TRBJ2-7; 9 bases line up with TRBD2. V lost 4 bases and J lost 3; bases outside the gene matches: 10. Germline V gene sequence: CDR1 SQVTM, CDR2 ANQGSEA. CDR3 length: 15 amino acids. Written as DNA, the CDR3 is TGCAGCGTTGCTAATGCCGGGACTAGCTTCTACGAGCAGTACTTC. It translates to CSVANAGTSFYEQYF.

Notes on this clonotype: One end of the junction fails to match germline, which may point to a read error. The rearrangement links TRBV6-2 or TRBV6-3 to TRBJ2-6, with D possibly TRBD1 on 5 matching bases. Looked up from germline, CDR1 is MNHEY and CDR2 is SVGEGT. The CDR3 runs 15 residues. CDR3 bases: TGTGCCAGCAGTTCTACCCGAGATGGGGCCAACATCCTGGCTTTC. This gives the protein CASSSTRDGANILAF.

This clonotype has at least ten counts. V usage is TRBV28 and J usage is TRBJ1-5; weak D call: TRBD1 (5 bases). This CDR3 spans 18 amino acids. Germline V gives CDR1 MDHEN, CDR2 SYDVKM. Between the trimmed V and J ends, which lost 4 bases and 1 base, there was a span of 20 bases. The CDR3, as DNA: TGTGCCAGCAGTTCCCTCGGGGGGTGGGATGGAAGCAATCAGCCCCAGCATTTT. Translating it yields CASSSLGGWDGSNQPQHF.

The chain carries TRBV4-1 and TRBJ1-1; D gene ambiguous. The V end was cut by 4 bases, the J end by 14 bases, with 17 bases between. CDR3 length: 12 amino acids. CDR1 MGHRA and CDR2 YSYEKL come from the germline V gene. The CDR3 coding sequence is TGCGCCAGCAGCCCCGTAGATCAGGTAGCATTCTTT. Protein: CASSPVDQVAFF.

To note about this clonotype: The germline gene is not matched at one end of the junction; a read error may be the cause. CDR3 sequence (DNA): TGCAGTGCTGGAGATTACTATTCACAATCCTTC. Amino acids: CSAGDYYSQSF. The genes are TRBV20-1 and TRBJ2-1; D is undetermined. This CDR3 has 11 amino acids. The germline V gene has CDR1 DFQATT and CDR2 SNEGSKA (reference sequence).

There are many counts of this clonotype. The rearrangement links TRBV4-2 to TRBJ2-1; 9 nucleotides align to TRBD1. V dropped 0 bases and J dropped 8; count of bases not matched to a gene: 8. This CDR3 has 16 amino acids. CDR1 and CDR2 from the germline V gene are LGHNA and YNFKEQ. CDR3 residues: CASSQEWGQGGDEQFF. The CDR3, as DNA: TGTGCCAGCAGCCAAGAATGGGGACAGGGCGGGGATGAGCAGTTCTTC.

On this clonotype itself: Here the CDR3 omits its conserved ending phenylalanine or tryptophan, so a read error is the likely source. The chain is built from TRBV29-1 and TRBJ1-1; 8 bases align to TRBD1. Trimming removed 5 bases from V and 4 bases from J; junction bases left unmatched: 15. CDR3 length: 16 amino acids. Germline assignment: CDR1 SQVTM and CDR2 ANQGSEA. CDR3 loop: CSVTGPTGERSTEAFI. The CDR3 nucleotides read TGCAGCGTTACCGGTCCGACAGGGGAAAGGAGCACTGAAGCTTTCATT.

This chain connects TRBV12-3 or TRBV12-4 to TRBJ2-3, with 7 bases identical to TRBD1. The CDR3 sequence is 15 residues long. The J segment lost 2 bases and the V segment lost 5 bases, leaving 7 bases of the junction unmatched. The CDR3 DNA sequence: TGTGCCAGCAGTCTAATACAGGGGTTCACAGATACGCAGTATTTT. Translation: CASSLIQGFTDTQYF.

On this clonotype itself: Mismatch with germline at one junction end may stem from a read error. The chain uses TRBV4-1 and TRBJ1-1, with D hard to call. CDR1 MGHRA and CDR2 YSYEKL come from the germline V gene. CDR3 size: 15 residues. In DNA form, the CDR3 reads TGCACCAGCAGCTTATACACGACAATGAATACTGAAGCTTTCTTT. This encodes CTSSLYTTMNTEAFF.

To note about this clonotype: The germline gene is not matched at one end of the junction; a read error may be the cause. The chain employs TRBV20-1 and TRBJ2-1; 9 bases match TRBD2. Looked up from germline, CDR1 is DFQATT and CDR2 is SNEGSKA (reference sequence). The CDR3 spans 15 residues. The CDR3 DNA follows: TGCAGTGCTAGAGTCCTAGCGGGAACCTCCAATAAGCAGTTCTTC. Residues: CSARVLAGTSNKQFF.

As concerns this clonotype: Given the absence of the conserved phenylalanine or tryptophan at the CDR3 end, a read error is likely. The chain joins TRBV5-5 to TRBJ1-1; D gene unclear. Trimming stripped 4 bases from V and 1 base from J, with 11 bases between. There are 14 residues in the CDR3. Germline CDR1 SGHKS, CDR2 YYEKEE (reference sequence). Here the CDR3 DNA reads TGTGCCAGCAGCCACGAATCTTCGAACACTGAAGCTTTCTCT. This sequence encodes CASSHESSNTEAFS.

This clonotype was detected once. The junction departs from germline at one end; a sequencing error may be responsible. Here the CDR3 DNA reads TGTGCCAGCAGCATAGATGAAAAACTGTTTTTT. Protein sequence: CASSIDEKLFF. V gene TRBV11-2 combines with J gene TRBJ1-4; D remains ambiguous. Germline V gene sequence: CDR1 SGHAT, CDR2 FQNNGV. The CDR3 has 11 amino acids.

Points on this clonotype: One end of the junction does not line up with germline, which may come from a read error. The CDR3 DNA is TGCAGCGCTAGAGGTGGACTAGCTCCAAGCTCCTACTATGAGCAGTTCTTC. It codes for CSARGGLAPSSYYEQFF. V and J are TRBV20-1 and TRBJ2-1; 8 positions match TRBD2. The CDR3 is 17 residues long. CDR1 is DFQATT and CDR2 is SNEGSKA in the germline V gene (reference sequence).

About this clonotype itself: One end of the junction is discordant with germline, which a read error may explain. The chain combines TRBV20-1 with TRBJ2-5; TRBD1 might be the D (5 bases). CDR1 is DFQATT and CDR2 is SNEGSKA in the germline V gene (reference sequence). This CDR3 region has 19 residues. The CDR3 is CSAREQVRSQPELQEIQYF. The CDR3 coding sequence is TGCAGTGCTAGGGAACAGGTGAGGTCCCAACCAGAGCTCCAAGAGATCCAGTACTTC.

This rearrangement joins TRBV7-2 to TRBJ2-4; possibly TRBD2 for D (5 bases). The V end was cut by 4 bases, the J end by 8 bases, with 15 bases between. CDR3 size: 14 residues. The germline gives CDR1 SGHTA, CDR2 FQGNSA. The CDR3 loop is CASSSTGMRDIQYF. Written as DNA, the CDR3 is TGTGCCAGCAGCTCCACCGGGATGCGGGACATTCAGTACTTC.

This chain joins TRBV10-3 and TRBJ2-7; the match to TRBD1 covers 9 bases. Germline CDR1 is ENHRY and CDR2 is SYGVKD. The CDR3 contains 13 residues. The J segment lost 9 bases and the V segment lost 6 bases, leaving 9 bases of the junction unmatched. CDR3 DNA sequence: TGTGCCATCAGAGAAAGGGACAGGGTGGTGCAGTACTTC. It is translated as CAIRERDRVVQYF.

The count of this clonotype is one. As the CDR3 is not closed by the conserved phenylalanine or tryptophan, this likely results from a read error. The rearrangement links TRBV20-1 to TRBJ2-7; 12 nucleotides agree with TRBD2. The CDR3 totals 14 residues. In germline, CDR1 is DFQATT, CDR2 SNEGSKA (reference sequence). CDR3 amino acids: CSARSRTSGNEQYL. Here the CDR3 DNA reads TGCAGTGCTAGATCTAGGACTAGCGGGAACGAACAGTACTTA.

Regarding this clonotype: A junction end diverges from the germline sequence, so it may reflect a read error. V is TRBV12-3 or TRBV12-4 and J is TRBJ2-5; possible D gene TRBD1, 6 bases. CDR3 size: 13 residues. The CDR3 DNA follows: TGTGTCAGCGGTAAACAGGGTAAAGAGACCCAGTACTTC. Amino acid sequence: CVSGKQGKETQYF.

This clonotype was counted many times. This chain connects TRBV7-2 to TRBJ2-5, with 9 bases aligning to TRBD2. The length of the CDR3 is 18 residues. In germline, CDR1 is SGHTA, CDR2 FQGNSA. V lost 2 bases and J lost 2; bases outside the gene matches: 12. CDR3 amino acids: CASSLRWRASGTQETQYF. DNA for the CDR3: TGTGCCAGCAGCTTAAGGTGGCGCGCTAGCGGGACTCAAGAGACCCAGTACTTC.

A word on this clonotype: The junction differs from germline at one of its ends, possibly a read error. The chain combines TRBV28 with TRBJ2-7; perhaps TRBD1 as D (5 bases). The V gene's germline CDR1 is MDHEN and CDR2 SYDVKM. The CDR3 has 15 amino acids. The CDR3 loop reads CASSLIGAIGNEEFF. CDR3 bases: TGTGCCAGCAGTTTAATAGGGGCGATTGGCAACGAGGAGTTCTTC.

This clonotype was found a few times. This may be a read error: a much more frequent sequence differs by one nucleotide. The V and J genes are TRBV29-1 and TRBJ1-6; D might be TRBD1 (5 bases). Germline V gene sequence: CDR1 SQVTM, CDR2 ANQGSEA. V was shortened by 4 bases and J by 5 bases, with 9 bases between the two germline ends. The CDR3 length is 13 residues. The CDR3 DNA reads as TGCAGCGTTGTGGACAATGATAATTCACCCCTCCACTTT. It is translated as CSVVDNDNSPLHF.

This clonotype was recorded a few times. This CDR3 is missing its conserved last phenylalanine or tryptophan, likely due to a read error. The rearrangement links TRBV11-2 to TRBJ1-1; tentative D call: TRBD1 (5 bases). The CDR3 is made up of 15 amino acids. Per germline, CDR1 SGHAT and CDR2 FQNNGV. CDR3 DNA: TGTCCCAGCTCACGGGACCCGTCCATGAACACTGAAGCTTTCTCT. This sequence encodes CPSSRDPSMNTEAFS.

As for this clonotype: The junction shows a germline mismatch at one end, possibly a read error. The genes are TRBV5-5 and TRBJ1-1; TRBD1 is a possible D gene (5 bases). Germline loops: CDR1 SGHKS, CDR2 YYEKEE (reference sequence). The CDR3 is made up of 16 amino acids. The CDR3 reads CTSSLIQVRGRTEAFF. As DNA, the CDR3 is TGTACCAGCAGCTTGATACAGGTACGAGGGAGAACTGAAGCTTTCTTT.

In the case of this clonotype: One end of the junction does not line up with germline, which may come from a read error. The CDR3 sequence: CASNPPGQHNTPLHF. In DNA, the CDR3 is TGCGCCAGCAATCCCCCGGGACAGCATAATACACCCCTCCACTTT. The chain has TRBV6-1 and TRBJ1-6, with 7 bases lining up with TRBD1. There are 15 residues in the CDR3. Germline values: CDR1 MNHNS, CDR2 SASEGT.

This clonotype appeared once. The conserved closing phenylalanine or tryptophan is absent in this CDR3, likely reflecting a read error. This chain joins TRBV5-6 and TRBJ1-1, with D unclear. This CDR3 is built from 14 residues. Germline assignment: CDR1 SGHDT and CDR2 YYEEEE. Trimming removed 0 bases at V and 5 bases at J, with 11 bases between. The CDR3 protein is CASSLGQRETEAFL. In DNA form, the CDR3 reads TGTGCCAGCAGCTTGGGACAACGGGAGACTGAAGCTTTCTTA.

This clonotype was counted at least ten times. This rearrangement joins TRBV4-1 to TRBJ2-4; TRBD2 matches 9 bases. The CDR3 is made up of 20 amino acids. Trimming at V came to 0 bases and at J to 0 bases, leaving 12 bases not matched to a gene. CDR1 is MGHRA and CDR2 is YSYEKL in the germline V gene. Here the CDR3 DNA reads TGCGCCAGCAGCCAAGAGATGTGGCGGGAGGGCTCCTTAGCCAAAAACATTCAGTACTTC. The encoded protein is CASSQEMWREGSLAKNIQYF.

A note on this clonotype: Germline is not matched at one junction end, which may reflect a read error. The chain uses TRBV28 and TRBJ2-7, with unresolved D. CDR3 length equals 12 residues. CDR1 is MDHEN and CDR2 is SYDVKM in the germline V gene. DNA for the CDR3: TGTGCCAGCAGTTTATCACTTTACGAGCAGTGCTTC. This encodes CASSLSLYEQCF.

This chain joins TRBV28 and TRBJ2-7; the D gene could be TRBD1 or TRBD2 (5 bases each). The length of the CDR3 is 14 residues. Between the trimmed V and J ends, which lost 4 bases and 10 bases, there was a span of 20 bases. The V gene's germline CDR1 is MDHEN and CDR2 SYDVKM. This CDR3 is CASSSRIRAWDQYF. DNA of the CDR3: TGTGCCAGCAGTTCCCGGATACGGGCTTGGGACCAGTACTTC.